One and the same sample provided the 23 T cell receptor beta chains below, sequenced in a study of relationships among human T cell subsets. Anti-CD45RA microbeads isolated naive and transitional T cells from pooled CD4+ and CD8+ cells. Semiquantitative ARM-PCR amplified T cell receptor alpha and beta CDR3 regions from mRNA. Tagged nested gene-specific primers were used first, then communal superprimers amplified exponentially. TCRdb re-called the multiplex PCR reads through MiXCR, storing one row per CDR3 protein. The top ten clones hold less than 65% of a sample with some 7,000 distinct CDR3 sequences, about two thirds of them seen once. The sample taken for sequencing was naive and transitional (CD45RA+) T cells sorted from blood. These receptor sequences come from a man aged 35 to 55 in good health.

CDR3 sequence: CASSSYPYNEQFF. Here the CDR3 DNA reads TGTGCCAGCAGCTCCTACCCCTACAATGAGCAGTTCTTC. The rearrangement joins TRBV11-1 to TRBJ2-1; unclear D gene. CDR3 length: 13 amino acids. Trimming removed 4 bases from V and 2 bases from J, with 6 bases in between. Germline CDR1 reads SGHAT; CDR2 reads FQDESV (reference sequence).

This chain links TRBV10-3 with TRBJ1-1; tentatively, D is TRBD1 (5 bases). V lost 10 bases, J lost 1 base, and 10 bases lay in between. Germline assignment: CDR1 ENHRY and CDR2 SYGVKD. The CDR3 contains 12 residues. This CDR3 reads CATSGRNTEAFF. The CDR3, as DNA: TGTGCCACCTCAGGGAGGAACACTGAAGCTTTCTTT.

CDR3 sequence (DNA): TGCGCCAGCAGGGGGACAGGGTTCAATCAGCCCCAGCATTTT. It specifies CASRGTGFNQPQHF. V is TRBV4-1 and J is TRBJ1-5; TRBD1 matches at 9 bases. V shed 6 bases, J shed 3 bases, and the junction held 3 bases outside the gene matches. The CDR3 covers 14 residues. Germline V lookup: CDR1 MGHRA, CDR2 YSYEKL.

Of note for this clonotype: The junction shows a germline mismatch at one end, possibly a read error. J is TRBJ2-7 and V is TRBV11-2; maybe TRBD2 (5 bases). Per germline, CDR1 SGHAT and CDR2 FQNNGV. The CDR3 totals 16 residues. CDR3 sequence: CASSLPTDLSSYKQYF. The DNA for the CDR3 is TGTGCCAGCAGCTTGCCTACGGACTTATCCTCCTACAAGCAGTACTTC.

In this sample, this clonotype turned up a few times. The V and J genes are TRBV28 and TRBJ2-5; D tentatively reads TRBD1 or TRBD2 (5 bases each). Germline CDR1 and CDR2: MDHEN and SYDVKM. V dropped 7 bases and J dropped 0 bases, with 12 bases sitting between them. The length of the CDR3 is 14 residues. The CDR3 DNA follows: TGTGCCAGCATAACGCCGGGACACCAAGAGACCCAGTACTTC. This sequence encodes CASITPGHQETQYF. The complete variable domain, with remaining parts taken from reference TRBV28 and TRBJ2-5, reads DVKVTQSSRYLVKRTGEKVFLECVQDMDHENMFWYRQDPGLGLRLIYFSYDVKMKEKGDIPEGYSVSREKKERFSLILESASTNQTSMYLCASITPGHQETQYFGPGTRLLVL.

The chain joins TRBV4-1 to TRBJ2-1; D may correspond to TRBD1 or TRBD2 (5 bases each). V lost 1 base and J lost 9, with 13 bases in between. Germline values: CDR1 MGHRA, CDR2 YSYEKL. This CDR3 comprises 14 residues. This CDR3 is CASSQALQGPEQFF. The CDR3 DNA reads TGCGCCAGCAGCCAAGCTCTCCAGGGACCTGAGCAGTTCTTC.

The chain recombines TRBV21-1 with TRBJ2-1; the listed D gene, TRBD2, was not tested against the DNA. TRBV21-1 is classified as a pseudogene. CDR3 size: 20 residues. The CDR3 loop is CASSKLRTSGKRSSYNEQFF. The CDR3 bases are TGTGCCAGCAGCAAATTGAGGACTAGCGGCAAAAGGAGCTCCTACAATGAGCAGTTCTTC.

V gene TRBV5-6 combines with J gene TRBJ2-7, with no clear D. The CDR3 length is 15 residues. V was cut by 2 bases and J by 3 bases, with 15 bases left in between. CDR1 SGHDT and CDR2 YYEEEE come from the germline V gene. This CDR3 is CASSFKRSFHYEQYF. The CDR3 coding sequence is TGTGCCAGCAGCTTCAAACGGAGCTTCCACTACGAGCAGTACTTC.

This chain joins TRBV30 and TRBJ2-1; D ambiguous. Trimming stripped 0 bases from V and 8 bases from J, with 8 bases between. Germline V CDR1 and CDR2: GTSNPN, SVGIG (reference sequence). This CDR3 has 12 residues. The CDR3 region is CAWSVRADEQFF. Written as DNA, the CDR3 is TGTGCCTGGAGTGTAAGGGCGGATGAGCAGTTCTTC.

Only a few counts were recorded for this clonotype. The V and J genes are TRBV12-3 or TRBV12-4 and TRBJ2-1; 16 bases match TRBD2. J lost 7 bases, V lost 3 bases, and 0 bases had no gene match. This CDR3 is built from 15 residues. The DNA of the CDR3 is TGTGCCAGCAGTTTGGGACTAGCGGGAGGGAATGAGCAGTTCTTC. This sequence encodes CASSLGLAGGNEQFF.

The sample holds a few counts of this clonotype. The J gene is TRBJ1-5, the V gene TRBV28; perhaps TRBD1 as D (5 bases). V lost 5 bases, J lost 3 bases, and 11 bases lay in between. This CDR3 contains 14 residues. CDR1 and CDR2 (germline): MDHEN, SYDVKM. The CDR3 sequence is CASSRGAYNQPQHF. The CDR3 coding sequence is TGTGCCAGCAGTCGAGGGGCCTACAATCAGCCCCAGCATTTT.

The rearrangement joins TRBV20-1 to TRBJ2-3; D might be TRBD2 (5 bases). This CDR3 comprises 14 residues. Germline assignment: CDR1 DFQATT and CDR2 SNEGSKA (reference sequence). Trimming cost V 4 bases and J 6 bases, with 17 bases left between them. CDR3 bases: TGCAGTGCTAAGAAAGCGGTATTCACTGATACGCAGTATTTT. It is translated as CSAKKAVFTDTQYF.

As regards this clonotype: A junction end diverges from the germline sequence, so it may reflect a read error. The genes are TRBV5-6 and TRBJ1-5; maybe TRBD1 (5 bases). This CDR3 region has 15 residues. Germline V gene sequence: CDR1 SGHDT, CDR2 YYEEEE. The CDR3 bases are TGCGCCAGCAGCACCGGTTCGGGGACCGGTCAGCCCCAGCATTTT. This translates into CASSTGSGTGQPQHF.

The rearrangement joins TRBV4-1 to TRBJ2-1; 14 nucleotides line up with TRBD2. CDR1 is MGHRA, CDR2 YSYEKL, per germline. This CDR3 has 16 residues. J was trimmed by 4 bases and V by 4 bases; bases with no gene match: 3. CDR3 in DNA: TGCGCCAGCAGCCTTGGACTAGCGGGGGGATACAATGAGCAGTTCTTC. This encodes CASSLGLAGGYNEQFF.

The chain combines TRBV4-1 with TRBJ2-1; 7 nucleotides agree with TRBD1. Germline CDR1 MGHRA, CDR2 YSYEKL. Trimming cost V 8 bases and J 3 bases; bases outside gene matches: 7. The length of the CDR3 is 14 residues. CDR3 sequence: CASGLWTGYNEQFF. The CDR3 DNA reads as TGCGCCAGCGGCCTATGGACAGGCTACAATGAGCAGTTCTTC.

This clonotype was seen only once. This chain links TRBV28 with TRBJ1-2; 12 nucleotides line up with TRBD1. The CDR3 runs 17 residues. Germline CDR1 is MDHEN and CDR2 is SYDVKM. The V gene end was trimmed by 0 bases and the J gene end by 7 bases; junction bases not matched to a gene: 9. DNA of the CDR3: TGTGCCAGCAGTTTATGGGGACAGGGGGCTTCAGACTGTGGCTACACCTTC. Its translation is CASSLWGQGASDCGYTF.

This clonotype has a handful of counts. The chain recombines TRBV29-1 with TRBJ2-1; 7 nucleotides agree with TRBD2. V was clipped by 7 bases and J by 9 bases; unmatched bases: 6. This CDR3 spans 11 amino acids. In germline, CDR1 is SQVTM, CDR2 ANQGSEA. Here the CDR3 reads CSATTGGEQFF. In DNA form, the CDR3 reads TGCAGCGCAACTACGGGGGGTGAGCAGTTCTTC.

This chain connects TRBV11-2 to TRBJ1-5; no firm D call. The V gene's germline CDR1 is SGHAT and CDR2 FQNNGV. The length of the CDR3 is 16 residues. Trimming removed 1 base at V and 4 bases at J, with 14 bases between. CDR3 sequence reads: CASSLVASGANQPQHF. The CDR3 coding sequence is TGTGCCAGCAGCTTAGTGGCCTCTGGTGCGAATCAGCCCCAGCATTTT.

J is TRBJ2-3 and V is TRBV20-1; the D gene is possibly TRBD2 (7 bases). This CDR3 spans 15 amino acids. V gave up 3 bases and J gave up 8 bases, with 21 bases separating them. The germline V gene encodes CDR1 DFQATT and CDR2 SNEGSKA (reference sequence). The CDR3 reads CSASRLADPQGTQYF. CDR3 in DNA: TGCAGTGCTAGCCGACTAGCTGATCCACAGGGTACGCAGTATTTT.

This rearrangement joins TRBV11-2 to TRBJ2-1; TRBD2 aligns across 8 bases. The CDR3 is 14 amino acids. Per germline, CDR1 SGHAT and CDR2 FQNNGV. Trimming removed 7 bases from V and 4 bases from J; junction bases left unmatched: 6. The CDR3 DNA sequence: TGTGCCAGCACCCCAGCGGGGGCTTACAATGAGCAGTTCTTC. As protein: CASTPAGAYNEQFF.

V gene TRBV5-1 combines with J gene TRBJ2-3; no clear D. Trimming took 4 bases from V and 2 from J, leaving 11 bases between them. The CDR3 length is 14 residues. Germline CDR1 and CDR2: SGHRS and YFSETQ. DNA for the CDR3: TGCGCCAGCAGCCCCTATGGAACCACAGATACGCAGTATTTT. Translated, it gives CASSPYGTTDTQYF.

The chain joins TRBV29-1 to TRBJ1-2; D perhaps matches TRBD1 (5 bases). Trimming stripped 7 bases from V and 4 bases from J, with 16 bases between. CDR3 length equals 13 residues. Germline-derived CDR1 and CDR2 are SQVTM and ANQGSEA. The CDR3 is CSARVSGTYGYTF. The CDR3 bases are TGCAGCGCCCGTGTTTCGGGGACCTATGGCTACACCTTC.

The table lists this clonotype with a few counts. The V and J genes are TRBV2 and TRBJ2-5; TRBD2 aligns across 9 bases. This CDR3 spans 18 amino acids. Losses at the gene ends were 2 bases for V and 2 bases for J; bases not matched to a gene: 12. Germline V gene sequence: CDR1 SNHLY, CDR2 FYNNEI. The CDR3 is CASSEPLVAGGFQETQYF. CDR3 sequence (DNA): TGTGCCAGCAGTGAACCGCTTGTGGCGGGAGGGTTTCAAGAGACCCAGTACTTC.